This T cell receptor beta chain was sequenced for a study of cytomegalovirus exposure and HLA in healthy donors. Study overall: As an earlier analysis found, around 170 million T cells yielded some 120 million unique TCR beta sequences. Notes on the study in general: TCR beta V- and J-gene trimming was later associated with a missense DCLRE1C variant. Approximately 160 TCR beta chains were listed as cytomegalovirus-associated.

With respect to this clone: Its specificity is unknown.

The PCR made use of 60 Vbeta and 13 Jbeta primers. Original processing notes: Later analysis identified tens of millions of unique TCR beta chains, about 11 million shared. The repertoire was sequenced with immunoSEQ multiplex PCR; TCRdb's copy has only in-frame clones and lacks some. The D gene and trimming were derived from the DNA, and the V and J assignments and clone size from that table. This sample's clone table lists about 200,000 clones. V lost 2 bases and J lost 5; bases outside the gene matches: 7. This CDR3 region has 15 residues. CDR1 and CDR2 (germline): GTSNPN, SVGIG (reference sequence).

The chain combines TRBV30 with TRBJ1-5; 9 bases match TRBD1. The sample taken for sequencing was PBMCs. This sequence was found in a boy between 10 and 17 years old in good health and CMV-seronegative. This CDR3 reads CAWSRVGQGDQPQHF. In DNA form, the CDR3 reads TGTGCCTGGAGTCGGGTGGGACAGGGAGATCAGCCCCAGCATTTT.